The 17 T cell receptor beta chains reported below all come from one sample, sequenced in a study of cytomegalovirus exposure and HLA in healthy donors. It was with 60 Vbeta and 13 Jbeta primers that the PCR ran. Measured with immunoSEQ multiplex PCR; TCRdb has only the in-frame clones, and not every one. The sample holds tens of thousands of clones, about 75% seen once. Material: PBMCs. Receptor source: a man in his forties in good health and CMV-seronegative.

The chain employs TRBV6-5 and TRBJ1-1; 8 positions agree with TRBD1. The CDR3 runs 15 residues. V trimming: 6 bases; J trimming: 4 bases; junction bases outside the gene matches: 10. In germline, CDR1 is MNHEY, CDR2 SVGAGI. The CDR3 region has the DNA TGTGCCAGCAGCCTCCTCGGACAGGGAGGCACTGAAGCTTTCTTT. As protein: CASSLLGQGGTEAFF.

The chain couples TRBV12-5 to TRBJ1-5; D is ambiguous. CDR1 is LGHNT and CDR2 is FRNRAP in the germline V gene. V lost 6 bases and J 4 bases, leaving 7 bases between the germline ends. The CDR3 sequence is 12 residues long. The CDR3 is CASGPGNQPQHF. For the CDR3, the DNA is TGTGCTAGTGGCCCGGGGAATCAGCCCCAGCATTTT.

This clone was seen a few times. The genes are TRBV7-9 and TRBJ1-1; D is ambiguous. Trimming left V 3 bases short and J 4 bases short, with 12 bases between. The germline V gene encodes CDR1 SEHNR and CDR2 FQNEAQ (reference sequence). The CDR3 runs 14 residues. The CDR3 spells CASSLRRAGTEAFF. The CDR3 nucleotides are TGTGCCAGCAGCTTGAGAAGGGCGGGCACTGAAGCTTTCTTT. The variable domain in full, completed from reference TRBV7-9 and TRBJ1-1, reads DTGVSQNPRHKITKRGQNVTFRCDPISEHNRLYWYRQTLGQGPEFLTYFQNEAQLEKSRLLSDRFSAERPKGSFSTLEIQRTEQGDSAMYLCASSLRRAGTEAFFGQGTRLTVV.

V is TRBV7-8 and J is TRBJ2-1; tentatively, D is TRBD2 (6 bases). Per the germline V gene, CDR1 is SGHVS and CDR2 is FQNEAQ. CDR3 length equals 14 residues. The V gene lost 3 bases and the J gene lost 6 bases, with 12 bases spanning the gap. The CDR3 loop reads CASSLGLALNEQFF. In DNA, the CDR3 is TGTGCCAGCAGCTTGGGGCTAGCGCTCAATGAGCAGTTCTTC.

The chain has TRBV30 and TRBJ1-1; TRBD1 agrees at 8 bases. The V and J ends lost 2 bases and 5 bases, in that order; junction bases with no gene match: 7. This CDR3 has 14 amino acids. The V gene's germline CDR1 is GTSNPN and CDR2 SVGIG (reference sequence). The DNA for the CDR3 is TGTGCCTGGAGTACCGGACAGGGATATACTGAAGCTTTCTTT. Translated, it gives CAWSTGQGYTEAFF.

This clone was seen repeatedly, ten times or more. This chain joins TRBV28 and TRBJ2-7; the D is unclear. The V and J ends lost 2 bases and 12 bases respectively, with 17 bases between them. Looked up from germline, CDR1 is MDHEN and CDR2 is SYDVKM. The CDR3 totals 13 residues. The CDR3 loop is CASSLVGVSETYF. The DNA for the CDR3 is TGTGCCAGCAGTTTAGTCGGTGTCTCTGAAACGTACTTC.

This clone has only a few counts. In DNA form, the CDR3 reads TGTGCCAGCAGCCCGGCTGGGGCGGTGGACTATGGCTACACCTTC. Translation: CASSPAGAVDYGYTF. The chain carries TRBV7-2 and TRBJ1-2, with D maybe TRBD1 (5 bases). Germline V gene sequence: CDR1 SGHTA, CDR2 FQGNSA. The CDR3 loop spans 15 amino acids. V was shortened by 5 bases and J by 3 bases, with 16 bases between the two germline ends.

V gene TRBV5-1 combines with J gene TRBJ1-2; 7 bases fit TRBD1. CDR1 is SGHRS and CDR2 is YFSETQ in the germline V gene. The V gene end was trimmed by 4 bases and the J gene end by 4 bases; junction bases not matched to a gene: 10. This CDR3 contains 15 residues. This CDR3 is CASSPRQGSSYGYTF. CDR3 nucleotides: TGCGCCAGCAGCCCCCGACAGGGTAGCTCCTATGGCTACACCTTC.

The V call is TRBV5-4, the J call TRBJ2-1, with D unclear. Germline CDR1 SGHNT, CDR2 YYREEE (reference sequence). The CDR3 has 16 residues. The V end was cut by 2 bases, the J end by 7 bases, with 19 bases between. Here the CDR3 reads CASSFAVGRPENEQFF. CDR3 DNA: TGTGCCAGCAGCTTCGCAGTTGGAAGACCGGAGAATGAGCAGTTCTTC.

The gene calls are TRBV6-1 and TRBJ2-1; 9 nucleotides line up with TRBD2. The germline CDR1 and CDR2 sequences are MNHNS and SASEGT. The CDR3 has 14 residues. The junction had 11 bases not matched to a gene; V was cut back by 8 bases and J by 9 bases. The CDR3 DNA is TGTGCCAGCGGGGGGGTAGCGGGGGAGGGTGAGCAGTTCTTC. Translating gives CASGGVAGEGEQFF.

V gene TRBV2 combines with J gene TRBJ2-7; a weak D match, TRBD1 (5 bases). V lost 4 bases, J lost 0 bases, and 10 bases lay in between. Germline V lookup: CDR1 SNHLY, CDR2 FYNNEI. This CDR3 has 14 amino acids. The chain's CDR3 is CASSGQGSSYEQYF. CDR3 nucleotide sequence: TGTGCCAGCAGTGGGCAGGGATCCTCCTACGAGCAGTACTTC.

The chain links TRBV15 to TRBJ1-2; 10 bases match TRBD1. Germline CDR1 reads LNHNV; CDR2 reads YYDKDF (reference sequence). The CDR3 length is 16 residues. With V trimmed by 6 bases and J by 3 bases, 10 bases remained unmatched. The CDR3 coding sequence is TGTGCCACCAGAGAGACAGGGGGCCGGTCGGACTATGGCTACACCTTC. The encoded protein is CATRETGGRSDYGYTF.

In its sample, this clone was seen once. V gene TRBV2 combines with J gene TRBJ1-2; D gene unclear. The CDR3 is 15 amino acids. Trimming stripped 5 bases from V and 4 bases from J, with 17 bases between. CDR1 and CDR2 (germline): SNHLY, FYNNEI. This CDR3 is CASSQVLTTPYGYTF. In nucleotides, the CDR3 is TGTGCCAGCAGTCAGGTCCTTACCACCCCCTATGGCTACACCTTC.

V gene TRBV5-1 combines with J gene TRBJ2-5; weak D call: TRBD2 (6 bases). The germline gives CDR1 SGHRS, CDR2 YFSETQ. V lost 6 bases to trimming and J lost 4 bases, with 19 bases between them. The CDR3 is made up of 15 amino acids. CDR3 sequence (DNA): TGCGCCAGCAACGAGGCGGGGTGGGGCGGAGAGACCCAGTACTTC. Translation: CASNEAGWGGETQYF.

CDR3 amino acids: CAWSVPKSEASDFSNQPQHF. The CDR3 DNA sequence: TGTGCCTGGAGTGTACCCAAATCGGAAGCTTCGGACTTTAGCAATCAGCCCCAGCATTTT. The chain is built from TRBV30 and TRBJ1-5; no reliable D call. Per the germline V gene, CDR1 is GTSNPN and CDR2 is SVGIG (reference sequence). The length of the CDR3 is 20 residues. V lost 0 bases, J lost 0 bases, and 24 bases lay in between.

The rearrangement joins TRBV28 to TRBJ1-6; D possibly corresponds to TRBD1 (5 bases). The length of the CDR3 is 15 residues. The germline V gene encodes CDR1 MDHEN and CDR2 SYDVKM. Trimming pared 3 bases from V and 7 bases from J, leaving 13 bases between. The CDR3 region has the DNA TGTGCCAGCAGTTTTCCAGGAGGGGAAAATTCACCCCTCCACTTT. Amino acid sequence: CASSFPGGENSPLHF.

V and J are TRBV7-9 and TRBJ2-7; TRBD1 might be the D (5 bases). The CDR3 totals 14 residues. With 2 bases removed from V and 2 bases from J, the gap between germline ends came to 10 bases. Per the germline V gene, CDR1 is SEHNR and CDR2 is FQNEAQ (reference sequence). This CDR3 reads CASSLYTRAYEQYF. In DNA form, the CDR3 reads TGTGCCAGCAGCTTATATACCAGGGCCTACGAGCAGTACTTC.